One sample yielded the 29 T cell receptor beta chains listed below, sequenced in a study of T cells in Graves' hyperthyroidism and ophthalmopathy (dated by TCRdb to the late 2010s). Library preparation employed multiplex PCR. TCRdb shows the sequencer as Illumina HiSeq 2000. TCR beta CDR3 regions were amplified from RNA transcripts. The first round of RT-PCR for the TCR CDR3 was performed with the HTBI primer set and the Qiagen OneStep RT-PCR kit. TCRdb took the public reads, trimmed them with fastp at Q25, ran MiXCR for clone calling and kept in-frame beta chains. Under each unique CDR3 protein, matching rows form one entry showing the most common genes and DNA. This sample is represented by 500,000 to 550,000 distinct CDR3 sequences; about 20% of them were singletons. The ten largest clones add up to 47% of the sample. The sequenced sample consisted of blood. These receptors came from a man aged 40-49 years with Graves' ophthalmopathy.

CDR3 sequence reads: CASSRQAGGDYEQYF. CDR3 bases: TGTGCCAGCAGCCGCCAGGCGGGAGGGGACTACGAGCAGTACTTC. This chain connects TRBV13 to TRBJ2-7, with TRBD2 matching over 9 bases. The CDR3 consists of 15 residues. With V trimmed by 5 bases and J by 3 bases, 8 bases remained unmatched. Germline values: CDR1 PRHDT, CDR2 FYEKMQ (reference sequence).

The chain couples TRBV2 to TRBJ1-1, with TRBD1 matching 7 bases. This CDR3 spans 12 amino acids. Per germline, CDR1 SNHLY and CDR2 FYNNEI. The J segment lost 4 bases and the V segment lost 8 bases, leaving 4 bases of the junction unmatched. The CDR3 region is CASQQGSTEAFF. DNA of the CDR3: TGTGCCAGCCAACAGGGGAGCACTGAAGCTTTCTTT.

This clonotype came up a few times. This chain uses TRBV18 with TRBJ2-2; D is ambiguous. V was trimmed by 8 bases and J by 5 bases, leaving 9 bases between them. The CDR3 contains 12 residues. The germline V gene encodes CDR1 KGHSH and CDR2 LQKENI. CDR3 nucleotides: TGTGCCAGCCAAGTCTCGACCGGGGAGCTGTTTTTT. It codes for CASQVSTGELFF.

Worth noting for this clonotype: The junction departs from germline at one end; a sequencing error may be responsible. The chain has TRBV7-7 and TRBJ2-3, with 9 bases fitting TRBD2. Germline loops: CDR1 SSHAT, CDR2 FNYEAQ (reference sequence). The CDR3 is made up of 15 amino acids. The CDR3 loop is CASSQAGGGADTQYF. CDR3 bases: TGTGCTAGCAGTCAAGCGGGGGGCGGGGCAGATACGCAGTATTTT.

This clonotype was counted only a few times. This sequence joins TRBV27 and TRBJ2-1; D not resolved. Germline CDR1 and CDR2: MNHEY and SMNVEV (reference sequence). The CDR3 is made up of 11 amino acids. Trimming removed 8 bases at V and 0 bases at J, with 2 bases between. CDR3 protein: CASVSYNEQFF. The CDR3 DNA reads TGTGCCAGCGTCTCCTACAATGAGCAGTTCTTC.

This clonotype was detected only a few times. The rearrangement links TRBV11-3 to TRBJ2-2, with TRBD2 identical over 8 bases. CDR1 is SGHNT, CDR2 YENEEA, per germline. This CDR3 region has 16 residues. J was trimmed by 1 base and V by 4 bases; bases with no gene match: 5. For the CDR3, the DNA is TGTGCCAGCAGCTCTTGGACTAGCATGAACACCGGGGAGCTGTTTTTT. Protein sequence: CASSSWTSMNTGELFF. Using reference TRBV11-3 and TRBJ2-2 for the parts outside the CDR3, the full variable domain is EAGVVQSPRYKIIEKKQPVAFWCNPISGHNTLYWYLQNLGQGPELLIRYENEEAVDDSQLPKDRFSAERLKGVDSTLKIQPAELGDSAVYLCASSSWTSMNTGELFFGEGSRLTVL.

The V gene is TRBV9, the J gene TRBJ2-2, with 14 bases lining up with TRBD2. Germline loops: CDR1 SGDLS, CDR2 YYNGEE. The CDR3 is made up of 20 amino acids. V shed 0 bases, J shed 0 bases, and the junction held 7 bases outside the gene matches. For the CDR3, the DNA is TGTGCCAGCAGCGTAGGGACTAGCGGGAGGCGAGTCGCGAACACCGGGGAGCTGTTTTTT. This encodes CASSVGTSGRRVANTGELFF. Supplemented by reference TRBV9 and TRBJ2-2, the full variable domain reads DSGVTQTPKHLITATGQRVTLRCSPRSGDLSVYWYQQSLDQGLQFLIQYYNGEERAKGNILERFSAQQFPDLHSELNLSSLELGDSALYFCASSVGTSGRRVANTGELFFGEGSRLTVL.

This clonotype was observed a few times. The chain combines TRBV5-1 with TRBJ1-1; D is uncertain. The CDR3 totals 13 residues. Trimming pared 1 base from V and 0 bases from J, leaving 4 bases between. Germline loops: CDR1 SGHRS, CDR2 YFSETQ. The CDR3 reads CASSLMLNTEAFF. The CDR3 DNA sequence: TGCGCCAGCAGCTTGATGTTGAACACTGAAGCTTTCTTT.

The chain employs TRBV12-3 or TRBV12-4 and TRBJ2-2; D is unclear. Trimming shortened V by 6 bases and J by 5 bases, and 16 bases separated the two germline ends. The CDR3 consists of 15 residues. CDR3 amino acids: CASRRSGPSTGELFF. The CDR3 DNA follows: TGTGCCAGCAGACGCTCGGGCCCCTCGACCGGGGAGCTGTTTTTT.

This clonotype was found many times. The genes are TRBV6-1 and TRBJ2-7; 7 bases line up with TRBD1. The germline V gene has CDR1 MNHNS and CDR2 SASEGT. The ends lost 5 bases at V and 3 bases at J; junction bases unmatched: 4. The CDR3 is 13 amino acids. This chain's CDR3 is CASSTGAGYEQYF. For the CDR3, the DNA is TGTGCCAGCAGTACAGGGGCAGGCTACGAGCAGTACTTC.

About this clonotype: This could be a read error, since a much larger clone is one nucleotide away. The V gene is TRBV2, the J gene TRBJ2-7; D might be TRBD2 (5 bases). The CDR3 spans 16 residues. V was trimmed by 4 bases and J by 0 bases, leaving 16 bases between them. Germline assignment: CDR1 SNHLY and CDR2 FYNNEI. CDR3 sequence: CASSGTPSTFSYEQYF. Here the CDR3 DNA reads TGTGCCAGCAGTGGGACTCCATCGACCTTCTCCTACGAGCAGTACTTC.

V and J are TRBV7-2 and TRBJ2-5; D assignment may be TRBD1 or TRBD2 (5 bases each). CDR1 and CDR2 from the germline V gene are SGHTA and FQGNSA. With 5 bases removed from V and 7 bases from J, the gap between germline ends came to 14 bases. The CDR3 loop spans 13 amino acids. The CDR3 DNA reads TGTGCCAGCAGCCCCCGGGGCTGGGGGACCCAGTACTTC. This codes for CASSPRGWGTQYF.

CDR3: CASSVGGASQETQYF. In DNA form, the CDR3 reads TGTGCCAGCAGCGTAGGAGGGGCGAGCCAAGAGACCCAGTACTTC. The gene calls are TRBV9 and TRBJ2-5; D may match TRBD1 or TRBD2 (5 bases each). Germline assignment: CDR1 SGDLS and CDR2 YYNGEE. V was shortened by 0 bases and J by 1 base, with 10 bases between the two germline ends. The CDR3 is 15 amino acids.

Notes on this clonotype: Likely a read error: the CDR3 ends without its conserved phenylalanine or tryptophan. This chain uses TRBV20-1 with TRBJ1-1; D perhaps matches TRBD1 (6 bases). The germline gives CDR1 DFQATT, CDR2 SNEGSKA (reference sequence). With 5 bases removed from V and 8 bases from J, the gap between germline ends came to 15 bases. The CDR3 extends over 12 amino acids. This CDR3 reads CSASPLTGEAFL. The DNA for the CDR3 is TGCAGTGCTTCCCCCCTAACAGGGGAAGCTTTCCTT.

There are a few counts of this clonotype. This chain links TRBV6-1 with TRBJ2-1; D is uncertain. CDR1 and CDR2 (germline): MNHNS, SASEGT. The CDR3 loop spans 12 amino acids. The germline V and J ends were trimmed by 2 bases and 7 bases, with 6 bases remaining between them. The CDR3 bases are TGTGCCAGCAGTGAAATGTGGAATGAGCAGTTCTTC. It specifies CASSEMWNEQFF.

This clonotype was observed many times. The CDR3 is CASSLTQIYNSPLHF. DNA of the CDR3: TGTGCCAGCAGCTTAACCCAAATTTATAATTCACCCCTCCACTTT. The rearrangement joins TRBV7-8 to TRBJ1-6; D gene unclear. Germline lookup yields CDR1 SGHVS and CDR2 FQNEAQ. The CDR3 sequence is 15 residues long. V was clipped by 2 bases and J by 4 bases, with 9 bases between them.

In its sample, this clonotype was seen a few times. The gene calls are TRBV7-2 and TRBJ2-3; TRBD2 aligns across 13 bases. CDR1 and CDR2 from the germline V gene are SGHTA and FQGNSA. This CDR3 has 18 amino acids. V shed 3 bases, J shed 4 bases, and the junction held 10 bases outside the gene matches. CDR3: CASSLGLAGSGRADTQYF. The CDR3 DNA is TGTGCCAGCAGCTTGGGACTAGCGGGATCCGGCCGGGCAGATACGCAGTATTTT.

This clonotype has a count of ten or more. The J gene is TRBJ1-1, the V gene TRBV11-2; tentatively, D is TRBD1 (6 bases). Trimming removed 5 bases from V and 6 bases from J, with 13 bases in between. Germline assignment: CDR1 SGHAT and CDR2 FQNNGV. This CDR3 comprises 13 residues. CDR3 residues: CASSGGSPAEAFF. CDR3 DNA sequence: TGTGCCAGCAGCGGGGGCTCCCCGGCTGAAGCTTTCTTT.

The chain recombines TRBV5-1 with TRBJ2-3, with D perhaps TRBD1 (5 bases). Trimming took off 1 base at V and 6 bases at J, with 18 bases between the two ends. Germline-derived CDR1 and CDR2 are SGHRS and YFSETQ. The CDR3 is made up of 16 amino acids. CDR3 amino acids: CASSLIGVSMGDTQYF. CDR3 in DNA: TGCGCCAGCAGCTTGATAGGGGTCTCGATGGGGGATACGCAGTATTTT.

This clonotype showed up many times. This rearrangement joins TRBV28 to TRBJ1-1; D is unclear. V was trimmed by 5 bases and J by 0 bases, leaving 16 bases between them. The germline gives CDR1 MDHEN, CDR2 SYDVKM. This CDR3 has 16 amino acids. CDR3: CASSRSVPKMNTEAFF. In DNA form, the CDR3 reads TGTGCCAGCAGTCGCAGTGTCCCGAAAATGAACACTGAAGCTTTCTTT.

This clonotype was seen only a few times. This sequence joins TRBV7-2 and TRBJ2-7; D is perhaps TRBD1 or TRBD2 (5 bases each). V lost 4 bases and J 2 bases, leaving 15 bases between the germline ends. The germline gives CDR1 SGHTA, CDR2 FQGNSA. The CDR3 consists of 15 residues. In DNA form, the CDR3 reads TGTGCCAGCAGCTCCGGGGCCCCAACTCCCTACGAGCAGTACTTC. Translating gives CASSSGAPTPYEQYF.

The CDR3 sequence is CATPAGMATEAFF. CDR3 bases: TGCGCCACCCCCGCTGGGATGGCCACTGAAGCTTTCTTT. The gene calls are TRBV10-1 and TRBJ1-1; D gene unclear. This CDR3 region has 13 residues. The germline V and J ends were trimmed by 10 bases and 4 bases, with 16 bases remaining between them. From germline, CDR1 is WNHNN and CDR2 SYGVQD (reference sequence).

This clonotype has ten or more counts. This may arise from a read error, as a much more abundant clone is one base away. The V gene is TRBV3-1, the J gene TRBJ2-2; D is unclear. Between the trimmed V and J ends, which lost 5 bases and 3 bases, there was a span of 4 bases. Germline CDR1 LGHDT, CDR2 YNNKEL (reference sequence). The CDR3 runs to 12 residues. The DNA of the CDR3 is TGTGCCAGCAGCACCCACACCGGGGAGCTGTTTTTT. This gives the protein CASSTHTGELFF.

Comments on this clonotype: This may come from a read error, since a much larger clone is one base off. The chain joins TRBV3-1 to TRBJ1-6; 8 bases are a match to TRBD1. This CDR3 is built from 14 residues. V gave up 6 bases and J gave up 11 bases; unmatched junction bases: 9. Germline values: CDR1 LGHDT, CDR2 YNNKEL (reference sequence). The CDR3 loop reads CASSQGQVSPPLHF. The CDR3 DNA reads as TGTGCCAGCAGTCAGGGACAGGTGTCTCCACCCCTCCACTTT.

The CDR3 nucleotides are TGTGCCAGCAGCTTACGGGAGGAGATAAGTAGCGAGCAGTACTTC. Translation gives CASSLREEISSEQYF. The V gene is TRBV7-6, the J gene TRBJ2-7; 7 bases are shared with TRBD2. V lost 2 bases and J lost 6; bases outside the gene matches: 10. The CDR3 runs 15 residues. CDR1 is SGHVS and CDR2 is FNYEAQ in the germline V gene.

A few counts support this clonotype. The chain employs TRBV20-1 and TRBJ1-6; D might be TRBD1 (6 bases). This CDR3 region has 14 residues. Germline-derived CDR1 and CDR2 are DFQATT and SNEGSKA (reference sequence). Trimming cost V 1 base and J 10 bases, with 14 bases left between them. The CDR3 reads CSARARGAGSPLHF. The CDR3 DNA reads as TGCAGTGCTAGAGCAAGGGGGGCTGGGTCACCCCTCCACTTT.

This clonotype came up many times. CDR3 region: CASQQGRTYEQYF. Written as DNA, the CDR3 is TGTGCCAGTCAGCAGGGCAGGACCTACGAGCAGTACTTC. V and J are TRBV28 and TRBJ2-7; D possibly corresponds to TRBD1 (5 bases). Germline V CDR1 and CDR2: MDHEN, SYDVKM. CDR3 length: 13 amino acids. Trimming stripped 9 bases from V and 2 bases from J, with 14 bases between.

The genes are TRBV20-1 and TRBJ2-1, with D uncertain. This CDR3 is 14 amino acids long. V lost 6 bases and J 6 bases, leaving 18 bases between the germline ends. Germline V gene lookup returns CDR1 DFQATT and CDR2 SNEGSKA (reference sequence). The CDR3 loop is CSALSPFSVNEQFF. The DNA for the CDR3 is TGCAGTGCCCTCTCCCCATTTAGTGTCAATGAGCAGTTCTTC.

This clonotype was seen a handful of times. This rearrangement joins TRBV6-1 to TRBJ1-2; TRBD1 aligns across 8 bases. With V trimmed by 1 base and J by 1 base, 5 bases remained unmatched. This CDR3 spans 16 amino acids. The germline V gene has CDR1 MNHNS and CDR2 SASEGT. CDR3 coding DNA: TGTGCCAGCAGTGAAGAAAGGACAGGGCTTAACTATGGCTACACCTTC. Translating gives CASSEERTGLNYGYTF.